These T cell receptor beta chains were read from a single sample in a study of blood T cell repertoires in COVID-19. Using immunoSEQ multiplex PCR, the repertoire was profiled, and TCRdb retains in-frame clones only, with some absent. The sample lists a few hundred thousand clones, around 87% occurring once. The source material was peripheral blood. The receptors originated from a man younger than 35 with active or convalescent COVID-19. CDR3s include the opening cysteine and the closing phenylalanine or tryptophan.

J gene,V gene,CDR3 protein
TRBJ2-7,TRBV12-5,CASGLGDSYEQYF
TRBJ2-5,TRBV5-4,CASSLGDSLYF
TRBJ2-7,TRBV27,CASSPRTDFYEQYF
TRBJ1-1,TRBV21-1,CASSLGEGTEAFF
TRBJ2-2,TRBV27,CASSTTRRTGELFF
TRBJ1-1,TRBV28,CASSLRAGHGLYTEAFF
TRBJ2-7,TRBV27,CASASGTGSSYEQYF
TRBJ2-2,TRBV5-1,CASSPDRRNTGELFF
TRBJ2-7,TRBV28,CASSSSGLILEQYF
TRBJ1-3,TRBV7-2,CASSSTGSSGNTIYF
TRBJ2-4,TRBV12-5,CASGLGNAVLAKNIQYF
TRBJ2-5,TRBV2,CASTPPAETQYF
TRBJ2-5,TRBV7-9,CASSDKLGLALYQETQYF
TRBJ1-5,TRBV11-3,CASSQRDRRFNQPQHF
TRBJ2-7,TRBV27,CASIEPLQRVWYF
TRBJ2-3,TRBV19,CASSIEGAVTDTQYF
TRBJ2-5,TRBV7-2,CASSLVGTQYF
TRBJ1-4,TRBV3-1/TRBV3-2,CASSQRSGQTTNEKLFF
TRBJ2-1,TRBV27,CASSSTTMTGLQFF
TRBJ1-2,TRBV6-5,CASSPQGQNYGYTF
TRBJ1-2,TRBV6-6,CASSPKGVNYGYTF
TRBJ2-7,TRBV7-9,CASSTGGYEQYF
TRBJ2-7,TRBV6-5,CASSYSWSGTYYEQYF
TRBJ2-5,TRBV5-1,CASSLEGLAWETQYF
TRBJ2-2,TRBV7-3,CASSSLVAGPGELFF
TRBJ2-7,TRBV6-5,CASSSGRGAYYEQYF
TRBJ1-1,TRBV3-1/TRBV3-2,CASSQGQVNTEAFF
TRBJ1-1,TRBV18,CASSPNQVEEATEAFF
TRBJ2-1,TRBV2,CASSDQGPSSYNEQFF
TRBJ2-2,TRBV6-2/TRBV6-3,CASSPTSDSGELFF
TRBJ2-7,TRBV2,CASNIGGTGINEQYF
TRBJ1-2,TRBV10-1,CASSADRGTGYTF
TRBJ1-2,TRBV4-1,CASSQQINYGYTF
TRBJ2-7,TRBV5-6,CASSLDRAYEQYF
TRBJ1-5,TRBV18,CASSPGRGGQPQHF
TRBJ2-3,TRBV4-1,CASSQDRRAADTQYF
TRBJ1-2,TRBV10-3,CAITDTAYGYTF
TRBJ2-7,TRBV5-8,CASSFGRGYEQYF
TRBJ1-1,TRBV7-9,CASSWGSRSTEAFF
TRBJ1-2,TRBV27,CASSLFGRGYGYTF
TRBJ2-2,TRBV7-2,CASSYLTAGELFF